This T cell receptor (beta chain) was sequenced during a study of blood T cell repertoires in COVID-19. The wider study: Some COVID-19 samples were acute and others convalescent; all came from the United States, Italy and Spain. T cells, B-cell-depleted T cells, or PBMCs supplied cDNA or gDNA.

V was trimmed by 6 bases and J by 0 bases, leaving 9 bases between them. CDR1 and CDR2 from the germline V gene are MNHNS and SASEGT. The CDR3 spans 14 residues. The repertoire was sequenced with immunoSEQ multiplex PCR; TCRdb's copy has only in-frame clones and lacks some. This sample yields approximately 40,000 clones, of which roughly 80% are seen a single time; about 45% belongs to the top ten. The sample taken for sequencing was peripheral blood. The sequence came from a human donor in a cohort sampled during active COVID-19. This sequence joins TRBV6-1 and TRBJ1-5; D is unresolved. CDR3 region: CASSLGNSNQPQHF. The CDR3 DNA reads TGTGCCAGCAGCCTCGGTAATAGCAATCAGCCCCAGCATTTT.